The T cell receptor (beta chain) described here comes from a study of PD-1 blockade in mismatch repair-deficient tumors. The table came from immunoSEQ multiplex PCR; TCRdb's copy has only in-frame clones and leaves some out. Of about 14,000 clones detected, 85% to 90% appear once; the ten largest clones hold approximately 4.6%. Trimming removed 5 bases from V and 7 bases from J, with 8 bases in between. Germline assignment: CDR1 GTSNPN and CDR2 SVGIG (reference sequence). This CDR3 contains 10 residues. This clone was counted a single time. The antigen remains unidentified. Time point in this sample: approximately 9-day in vitro stimulation with candidate neoantigen peptide 6.

The J gene is TRBJ1-2, the V gene TRBV30, with D perhaps TRBD1 (5 bases). This specimen was cells cultured in vitro, taken from a patient treated with pembrolizumab. The TCR was taken from an adult with mismatch repair-deficient cancer. The CDR3 sequence: CAWGDVGYTF. DNA for the CDR3: TGTGCCTGGGGGGACGTTGGCTACACCTTC.